The TCR beta chain under discussion was sequenced for a study of blood T cell dynamics during melanoma immunotherapy. General study results and limits: Whether repertoire-driving clones were melanoma-specific could not be determined.

With respect to this clone: Its target is not known.

This CDR3 spans 13 amino acids. The V and J ends lost 6 bases and 4 bases respectively, with 12 bases between them. Germline lookup yields CDR1 MNHEY and CDR2 SMNVEV (reference sequence). Assay used: immunoSEQ multiplex PCR; TCRdb lists only in-frame clones, some missing. The sample holds 15,000 to 20,000 clones; 91% are singletons and the top ten take about 2%. Time point: pre-treatment baseline. One draw preceded checkpoint blockade; another followed its first cycle at week 3. This rearrangement joins TRBV27 to TRBJ1-2; D not resolved. The sequence was obtained from a human donor with melanoma. The input for sequencing was blood, taken from a patient treated with checkpoint blockade. CDR3 sequence (DNA): TGTGCCAGCAGCCTGACTGGAGGCTATGGCTACACCTTC. Amino acids: CASSLTGGYGYTF.